The present T cell receptor beta chain was sequenced within a study of blood T cell repertoires in COVID-19. On the study more broadly: Donors in the United States, Italy and Spain gave samples during acute or convalescent COVID-19. T cells, B-cell-depleted T cells, or PBMCs provided the cDNA or gDNA that served as material.

A single count supports this clone. Seattle researchers signed up patients amid active infection and tracked them longitudinally. Original handling: Reference gene primer amplification yielded estimated nucleated cell counts. TCRdb's table, derived via immunoSEQ multiplex PCR, lists solely in-frame clones and lacks some. D and trimming were read from the DNA, whereas the V and J calls and clone size are those reported in that table. The data contain around 280,000 clones, about 88% of them singletons. The ends were cut back, 4 bases at V and 6 bases at J, with 16 bases in the middle. Per the germline V gene, CDR1 is SEHNR and CDR2 is FQNEAQ (reference sequence). The CDR3 extends over 14 amino acids.

The chain has TRBV7-9 and TRBJ2-7; tentative D call: TRBD2 (6 bases). The sequenced sample consisted of peripheral blood. The clonotype originates from a woman aged 25 to 45 with COVID-19, enrolled during active disease. The CDR3 coding sequence is TGTGCCAGCAGCTGGGCTTTTAAGGGAGGCGAGCAGTACTTC. Its protein is CASSWAFKGGEQYF.